This T cell receptor (beta chain) emerged from a study of human T cells and chemical hapten exposure (dated by TCRdb to the early 2020s). For the wider study: For sensitization, 2% DPC in acetone was applied to an approximately 2 cm by approximately 2 cm area of upper inner arm skin. Weekly therapeutic DPC doses were additionally applied to the scalp of patients throughout the roughly 23-week study period. Patch testing was done on the upper back using Finn chambers containing 0.01% DPC, and results were scored after 6 days according to International Contact Dermatitis Research Group standards. Alopecia areata with under or over 50% scalp involvement, alopecia totalis and alopecia universalis were represented in the patient cohort, which was mostly female. Libraries were pooled for sequencing, and variation in per-sample TCR yields was attributed mainly to small differences in library volumes within the pool. The study tracked peripheral blood TCR repertoire changes in vivo during primary and secondary sensitization to the hapten diphenylcyclopropenone (DPC) in alopecia patients. Blood samples were taken from patients before sensitization (week 0) and at 2, 6 and about 24 weeks after DPC sensitization. For TCR sequencing, blood came from 25 to 35 alopecia patients at anywhere from one to four time points (pre-sensitization, 2, 6 and 24 weeks).

What the time point label conveys for this sample: patch test 2, 6 weeks after DPC sensitization. The treatment or condition label for this specimen denotes: therapeutic diphenylcyclopropenone sensitization with weekly scalp DPC. Blood at each patch-test visit was drawn before the patch test was applied. Patients were considered eligible if aged 18 to 70, diagnosed with alopecia and deemed suitable for DPC therapy, and patients were excluded if pregnant. Unfractionated whole blood was collected in Tempus Blood RNA tubes, and total RNA was extracted from that blood. Overall study results and their limits: Alopecia, a presumed autoimmune disease, was present in all patients, so the immune response of the patients might differ from that of healthy individuals. Compared with pre-sensitization or healthy control sets, expanded TCRs formed significantly more large CDR3 similarity clusters, which is consistent with antigen-driven responses. Patch test score correlated positively with the number of PT1 expanded TCRs, reaching significance at thresholds 8, 16 and 32 but not at 4. Repeated subsampling changed both the strength of the expansion versus patch-test correlation and the threshold at which the correlation became significant. DPC sensitization did not change how many TCRs were above 1 in 1000 frequency, and no evidence was found of alterations in global repertoire structure.

Of note for this clonotype: What this receptor recognizes is not known. The record has no base qualities; no much larger clone is one base away.

Per the germline V gene, SGHRS is the CDR1 and YFSETQ is the CDR2. Including the terminal cysteine and phenylalanine, the CDR3 comprises 15 residues. Only the CDR3 portion is preserved as DNA: 45 bases, with reading frame beginning at the first base. Trimming at the junction amounts to 3 bases on V and 7 bases on J, and the germline ends lie 19 bases apart. Receptors were amplified or captured by RACE. The instrument was a NextSeq 500. During library preparation, unique molecular identifiers were attached to individual cDNA molecules so that TCRs could be counted quantitatively and reproducibly. For every blood RNA sample, sequencing covered both the TCR alpha and TCR beta chains. Regarding the original processing steps: The median number of TCRs per sample was roughly 94,000, ranging from roughly 20,000 to 690,600. The Decombinator software suite was used to annotate the V, J and CDR3 of the TCR reads. For PS versus PT1 abundance plots, all samples were subsampled to the same number of TCRs (28,000). Expanded TCRs were defined as absent before sensitization and observed at least eight times at the 2-week time point. TCRdb trimmed public reads at Q25 via fastp, called clones via MiXCR and kept in-frame beta chains. Every entry covers one CDR3 protein and lists the most common genes and DNA from its rows. The V and J calls were determined by TCRdb, not by the authors. For this sample the table gives fewer than 80,000 distinct CDR3 sequences, of which approximately 10% were detected only once. Jointly, the top ten make up 6.8% of the sample.

The material was whole blood, obtained in connection with sensitization to the hapten diphenylcyclopropenone (DPC). The TCR sequence derives from a woman between 50 and 59 years old with alopecia areata. Some clones in this sample may be carry-over from other donors' samples. The chain employs TRBV5-1 and TRBJ1-1; possibly the D gene is TRBD1, per 5 matching bases. The base sequence is TGCGCCAGCAGCTCGGGACTCGGCGGGTCCATTGAAGCTTTCTTT. The resulting protein is CASSSGLGGSIEAFF.